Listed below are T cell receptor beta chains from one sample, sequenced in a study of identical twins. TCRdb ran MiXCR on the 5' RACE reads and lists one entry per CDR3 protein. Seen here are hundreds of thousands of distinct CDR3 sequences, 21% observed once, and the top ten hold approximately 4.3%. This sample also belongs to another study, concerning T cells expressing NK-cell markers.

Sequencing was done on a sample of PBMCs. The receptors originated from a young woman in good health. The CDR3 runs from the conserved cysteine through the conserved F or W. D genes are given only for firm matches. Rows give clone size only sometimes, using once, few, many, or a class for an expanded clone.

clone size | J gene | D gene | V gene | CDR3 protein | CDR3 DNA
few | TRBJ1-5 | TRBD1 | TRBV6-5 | CASSSTGGREPQHF | TGTGCCAGCAGTTCCACAGGGGGAAGGGAGCCCCAGCATTTT
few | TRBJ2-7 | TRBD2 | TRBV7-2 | CASSLGTAGALEQYF | TGTGCCAGCAGCTTAGGAACAGCGGGGGCCTTAGAGCAGTACTTC
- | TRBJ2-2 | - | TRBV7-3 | CASSPGALNTGELFF | TGTGCCAGCAGCCCGGGGGCCCTGAACACCGGGGAGCTGTTTTTT
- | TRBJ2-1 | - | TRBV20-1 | CSISSVQHYNEQFF | TGCAGTATATCTAGCGTCCAACACTACAATGAGCAGTTCTTC
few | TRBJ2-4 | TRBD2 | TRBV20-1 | CSASPGGAKNIQYF | TGCAGTGCTAGCCCCGGGGGGGCCAAAAACATTCAGTACTTC
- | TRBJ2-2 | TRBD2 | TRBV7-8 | CASSRAGGLSSGELFF | TGTGCCAGCAGCCGAGCGGGAGGGCTCTCATCCGGGGAGCTGTTTTTT
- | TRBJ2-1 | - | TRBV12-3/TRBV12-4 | CASSPKDGGEQFF | TGTGCCAGCAGCCCCAAAGATGGCGGTGAGCAGTTCTTC
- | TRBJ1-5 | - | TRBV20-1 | CSANSGDQPQHF | TGCAGTGCTAATTCAGGTGATCAGCCCCAGCATTTT
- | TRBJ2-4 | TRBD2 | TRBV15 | CATSSDSGRNIQYF | TGTGCCACCAGCAGTGATAGCGGGAGAAACATTCAGTACTTC
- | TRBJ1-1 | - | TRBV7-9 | CASSLLGAYDNEAFF | TGTGCCAGCAGCTTACTGGGGGCGTATGACAATGAAGCTTTCTTT
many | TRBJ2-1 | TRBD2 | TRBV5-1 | CASSLNSYQRLAGPNEQFF | TGCGCCAGCAGCTTGAATAGTTATCAGCGTCTAGCGGGGCCCAATGAGCAGTTCTTC
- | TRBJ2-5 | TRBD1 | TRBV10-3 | CAISTDRVTQYF | TGTGCCATCAGCACGGACAGGGTTACCCAGTACTTC
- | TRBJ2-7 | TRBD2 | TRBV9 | CASSSGLANEQYF | TGTGCCAGCAGCTCAGGACTAGCGAACGAGCAGTACTTC
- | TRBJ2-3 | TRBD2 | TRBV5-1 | CASSLAPGTSGTDTQYF | TGCGCCAGCAGCCTCGCCCCCGGGACTAGCGGAACAGATACGCAGTATTTT
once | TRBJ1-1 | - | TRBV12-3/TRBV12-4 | CASSGTAGADTEAFF | TGTGCCAGCAGTGGGACTGCCGGGGCGGACACTGAAGCTTTCTTT
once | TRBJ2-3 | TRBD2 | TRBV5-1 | CASRFSGEDTQYF | TGCGCCAGCAGATTTAGCGGGGAGGATACGCAGTATTTT
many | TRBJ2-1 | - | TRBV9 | CASSVVNTYNEQFF | TGTGCCAGCAGCGTAGTTAACACCTACAATGAGCAGTTCTTC
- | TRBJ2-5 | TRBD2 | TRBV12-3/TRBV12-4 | CASQTGTRRLQETQYF | TGTGCCAGCCAAACCGGGACTAGGCGGCTCCAAGAGACCCAGTACTTC
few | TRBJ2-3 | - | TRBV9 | CASSVGAIRTDTQYF | TGTGCCAGCAGCGTAGGGGCAATTCGCACAGATACGCAGTATTTT
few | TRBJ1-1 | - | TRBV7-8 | CASSLGDRMNTEAFF | TGTGCCAGCAGCTTAGGCGACAGGATGAACACTGAAGCTTTCTTT
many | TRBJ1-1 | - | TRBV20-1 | CSAYPGGTEAFF | TGCAGTGCCTACCCCGGAGGGACTGAAGCTTTCTTT
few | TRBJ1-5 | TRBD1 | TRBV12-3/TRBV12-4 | CASRPDREGNQPQHF | TGTGCCAGCAGACCTGACAGGGAGGGCAATCAGCCCCAGCATTTT
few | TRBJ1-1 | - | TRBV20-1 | CSARDDTLLEAFF | TGCAGTGCTAGAGATGATACCTTGCTGGAAGCTTTCTTT
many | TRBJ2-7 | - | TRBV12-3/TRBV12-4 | CASSLRGILSYEQYF | TGTGCCAGCAGTTTAAGAGGGATTCTCTCCTACGAGCAGTACTTC
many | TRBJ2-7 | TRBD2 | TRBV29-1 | CSGTAGLGVGEQYF | TGCAGCGGAACGGCGGGACTAGGAGTAGGGGAGCAGTACTTC
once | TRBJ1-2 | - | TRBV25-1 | CASSEWGREFNYGYTF | TGTGCCAGCAGTGAATGGGGCAGGGAATTTAACTATGGCTACACCTTC
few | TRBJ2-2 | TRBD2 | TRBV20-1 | CSARDLAGGPNTGELFF | TGCAGTGCTAGAGATCTAGCGGGGGGCCCGAACACCGGGGAGCTGTTTTTT
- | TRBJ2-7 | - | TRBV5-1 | CASSLRTDSYEQYF | TGCGCCAGCAGCCTCCGGACAGACTCCTACGAGCAGTACTTC
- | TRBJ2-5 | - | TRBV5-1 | CASSFRPARETQYF | TGCGCCAGCAGCTTTCGGCCGGCGCGGGAGACCCAGTACTTC
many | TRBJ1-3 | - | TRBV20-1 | CSARRGDTIYF | TGCAGTGCTAGGCGGGGAGACACCATATATTTT
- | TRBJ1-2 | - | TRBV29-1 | CSVPGTTNYGYTF | TGCAGCGTTCCCGGGACGACTAACTATGGCTACACCTTC
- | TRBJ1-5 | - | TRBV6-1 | CASKKTILSNQPQHF | TGTGCCAGCAAGAAAACAATTCTTAGCAATCAGCCCCAGCATTTT
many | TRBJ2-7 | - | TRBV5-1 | CASSLEGLTYEQYF | TGCGCCAGCAGCTTGGAAGGGTTAACCTACGAGCAGTACTTC
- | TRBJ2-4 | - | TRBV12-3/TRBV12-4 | CASSFVAGSAKNIQYF | TGTGCCAGCAGTTTCGTGGCGGGATCGGCCAAAAACATTCAGTACTTC
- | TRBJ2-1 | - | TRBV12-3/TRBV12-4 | CASSLLSRHQLQFF | TGTGCCAGCAGTTTACTTTCCAGACATCAGCTTCAGTTCTTC
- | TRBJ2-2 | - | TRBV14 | CASSQVGSNTGELFF | TGTGCCAGCAGCCAAGTCGGTTCGAACACCGGGGAGCTGTTTTTT
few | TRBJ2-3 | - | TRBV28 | CASSRDGSTDTQYF | TGTGCCAGCAGCCGGGACGGCTCCACAGATACGCAGTATTTT
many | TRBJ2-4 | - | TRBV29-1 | CSAKDLQGTNIQYF | TGCAGCGCCAAAGATTTACAGGGAACAAACATTCAGTACTTC
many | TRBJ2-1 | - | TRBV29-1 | CSASTPSEQFF | TGCAGCGCGTCGACCCCTTCCGAGCAGTTCTTC